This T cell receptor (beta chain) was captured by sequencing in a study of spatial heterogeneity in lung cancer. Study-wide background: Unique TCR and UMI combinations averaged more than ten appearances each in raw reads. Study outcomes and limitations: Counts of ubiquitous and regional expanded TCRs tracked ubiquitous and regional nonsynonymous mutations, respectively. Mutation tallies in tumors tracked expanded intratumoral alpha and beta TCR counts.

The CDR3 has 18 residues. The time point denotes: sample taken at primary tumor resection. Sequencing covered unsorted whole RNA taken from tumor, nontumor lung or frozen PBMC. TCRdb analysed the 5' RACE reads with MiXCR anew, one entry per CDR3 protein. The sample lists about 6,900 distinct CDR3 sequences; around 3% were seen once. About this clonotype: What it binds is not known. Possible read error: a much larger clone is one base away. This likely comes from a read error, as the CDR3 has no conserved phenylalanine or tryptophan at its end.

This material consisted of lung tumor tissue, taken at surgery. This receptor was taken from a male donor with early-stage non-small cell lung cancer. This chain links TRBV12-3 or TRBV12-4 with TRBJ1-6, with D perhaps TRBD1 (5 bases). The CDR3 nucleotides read TGTGCCAGCAGTATAGCCCCGGGTATCATACAGGAGAATTCACCCCTCCACTTA. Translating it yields CASSIAPGIIQENSPLHL.